This T cell receptor (beta chain) comes out of a study of a mutant IDH1 vaccine in newly diagnosed glioma. The CDR3 contains 15 residues. V lost 4 bases, J lost 4 bases, and 14 bases lay in between. Germline V gene lookup returns CDR1 MGHRA and CDR2 YSYEKL. The data were produced by immunoSEQ multiplex PCR, yet TCRdb's version contains in-frame clones alone and is incomplete. Of over 50,000 clones in the sample, approximately 76% were seen once. Time point in this sample: week 47, end of study. Doses consisted of 300 ug of mutant IDH1 20-mer peptide each, paired with topical imiquimod. Comments on this clone: Its antigen is still unknown.

This TCR was sampled from a woman between 35 and 50 years old with glioma. Some clones in this sample may be carry-over from other donors' samples. This chain connects TRBV4-1 to TRBJ1-3; TRBD1 is a possible D gene (5 bases). Sequences were derived from PBMCs, sampled from a glioma patient whose treatment included an IDH1 peptide vaccine. This chain's CDR3 is CASSPWPGLGNTIYF. Here the CDR3 DNA reads TGCGCCAGCAGCCCCTGGCCAGGGTTAGGAAACACCATATATTTT.